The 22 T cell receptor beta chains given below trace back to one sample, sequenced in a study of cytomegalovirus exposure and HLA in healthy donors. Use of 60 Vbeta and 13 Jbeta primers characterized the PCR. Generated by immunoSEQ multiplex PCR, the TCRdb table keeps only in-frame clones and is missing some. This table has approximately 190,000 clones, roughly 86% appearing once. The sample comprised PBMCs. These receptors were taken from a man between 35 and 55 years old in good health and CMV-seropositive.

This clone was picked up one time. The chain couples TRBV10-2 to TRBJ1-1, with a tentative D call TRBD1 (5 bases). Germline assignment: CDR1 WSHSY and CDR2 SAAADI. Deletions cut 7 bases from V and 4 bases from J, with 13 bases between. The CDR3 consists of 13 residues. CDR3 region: CASNVQGGTEAFF. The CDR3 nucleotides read TGCGCCAGCAATGTCCAGGGAGGCACTGAAGCTTTCTTT.

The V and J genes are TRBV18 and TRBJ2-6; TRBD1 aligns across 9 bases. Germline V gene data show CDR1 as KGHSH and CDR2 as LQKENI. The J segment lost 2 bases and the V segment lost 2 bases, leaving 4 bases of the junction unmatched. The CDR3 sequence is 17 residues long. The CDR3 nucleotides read TGTGCCAGCTCACCAGGGACAGGGTCCCCTGGGGCCAACGTCCTGACTTTC. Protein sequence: CASSPGTGSPGANVLTF.

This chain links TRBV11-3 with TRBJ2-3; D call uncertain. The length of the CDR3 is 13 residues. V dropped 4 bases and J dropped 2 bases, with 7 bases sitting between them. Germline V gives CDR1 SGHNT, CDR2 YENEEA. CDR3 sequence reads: CASSSGATDTQYF. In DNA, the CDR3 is TGTGCCAGCAGCTCCGGTGCCACAGATACGCAGTATTTT.

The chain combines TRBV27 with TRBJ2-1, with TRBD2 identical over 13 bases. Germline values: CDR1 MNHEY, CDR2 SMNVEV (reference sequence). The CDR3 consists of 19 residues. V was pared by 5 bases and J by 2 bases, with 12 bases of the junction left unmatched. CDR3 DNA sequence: TGTGCCAGCAGTCCGCGACTAGCGGGAGGCCGTAATACCTACAATGAGCAGTTCTTC. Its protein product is CASSPRLAGGRNTYNEQFF.

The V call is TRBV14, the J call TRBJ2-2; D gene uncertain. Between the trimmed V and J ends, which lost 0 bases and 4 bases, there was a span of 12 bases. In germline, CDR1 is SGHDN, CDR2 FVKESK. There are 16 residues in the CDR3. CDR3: CASSQELGTLTGELFF. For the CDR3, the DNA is TGTGCCAGCAGCCAAGAGTTGGGCACCCTCACCGGGGAGCTGTTTTTT.

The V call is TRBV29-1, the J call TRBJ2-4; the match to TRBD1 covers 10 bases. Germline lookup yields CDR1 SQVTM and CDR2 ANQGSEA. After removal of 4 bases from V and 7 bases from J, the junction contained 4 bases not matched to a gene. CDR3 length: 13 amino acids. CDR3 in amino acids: CSVGQGAGNIQYF. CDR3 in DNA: TGCAGCGTTGGACAGGGGGCCGGGAACATTCAGTACTTC.

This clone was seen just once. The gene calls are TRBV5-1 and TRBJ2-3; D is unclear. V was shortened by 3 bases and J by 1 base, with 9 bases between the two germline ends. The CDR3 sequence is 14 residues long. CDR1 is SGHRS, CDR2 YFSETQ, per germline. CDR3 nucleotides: TGCGCCAGCAGCTCTGTTGCGGGCACAGATACGCAGTATTTT. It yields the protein CASSSVAGTDTQYF.

The CDR3 DNA is TGCGCCAGCAGTCGCCAGGGGGAAGGTGAAGCTTTCTTT. It translates to CASSRQGEGEAFF. The V gene is TRBV10-1, the J gene TRBJ1-1, with 7 positions matching TRBD1. Trimming at V came to 5 bases and at J to 7 bases, leaving 7 bases not matched to a gene. Germline CDR1 is WNHNN and CDR2 is SYGVQD (reference sequence). The CDR3 loop spans 13 amino acids.

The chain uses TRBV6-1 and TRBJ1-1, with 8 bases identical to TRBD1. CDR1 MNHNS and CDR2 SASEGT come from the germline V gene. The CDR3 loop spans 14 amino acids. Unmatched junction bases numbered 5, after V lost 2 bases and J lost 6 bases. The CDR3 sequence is CASSERARGPEAFF. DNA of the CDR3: TGTGCCAGCAGTGAAAGGGCCAGGGGGCCTGAAGCTTTCTTT.

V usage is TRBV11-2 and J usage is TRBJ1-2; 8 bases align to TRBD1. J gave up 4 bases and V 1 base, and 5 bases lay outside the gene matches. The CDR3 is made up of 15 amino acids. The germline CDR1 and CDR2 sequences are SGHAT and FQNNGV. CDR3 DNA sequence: TGTGCCAGCAGCTTAGGTCCAGGGGGCGGCTATGGCTACACCTTC. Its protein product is CASSLGPGGGYGYTF. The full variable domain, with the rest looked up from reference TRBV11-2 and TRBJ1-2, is EAGVAQSPRYKIIEKRQSVAFWCNPISGHATLYWYQQILGQGPKLLIQFQNNGVVDDSQLPKDRFSAERLKGVDSTLKIQPAKLEDSAVYLCASSLGPGGGYGYTFGSGTRLTVV.

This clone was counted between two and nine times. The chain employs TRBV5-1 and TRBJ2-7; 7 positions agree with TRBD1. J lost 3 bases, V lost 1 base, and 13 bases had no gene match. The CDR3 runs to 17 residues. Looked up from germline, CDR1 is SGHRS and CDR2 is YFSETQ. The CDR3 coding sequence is TGCGCCAGCAGCTTGAGGCCCGGACAGGTTTTAGGCTACGAGCAGTACTTC. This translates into CASSLRPGQVLGYEQYF. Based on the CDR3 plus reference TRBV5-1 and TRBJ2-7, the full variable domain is KAGVTQTPRYLIKTRGQQVTLSCSPISGHRSVSWYQQTPGQGLQFLFEYFSETQRNKGNFPGRFSGRQFSNSRSEMNVSTLELGDSALYLCASSLRPGQVLGYEQYFGPGTRLTVT.

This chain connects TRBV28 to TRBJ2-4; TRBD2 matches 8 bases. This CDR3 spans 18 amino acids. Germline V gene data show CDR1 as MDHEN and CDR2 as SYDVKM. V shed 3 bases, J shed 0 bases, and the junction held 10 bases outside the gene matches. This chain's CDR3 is CASSLTGGRLIAKNIQYF. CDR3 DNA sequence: TGTGCCAGCAGTTTGACGGGAGGGCGGTTAATAGCCAAAAACATTCAGTACTTC.

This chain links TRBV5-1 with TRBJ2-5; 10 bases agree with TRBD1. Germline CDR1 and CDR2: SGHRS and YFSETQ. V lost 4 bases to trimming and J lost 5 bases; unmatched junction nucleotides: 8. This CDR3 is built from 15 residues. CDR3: CASSAGTGVWETQYF. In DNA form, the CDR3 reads TGCGCCAGCAGCGCCGGGACAGGGGTTTGGGAGACCCAGTACTTC.

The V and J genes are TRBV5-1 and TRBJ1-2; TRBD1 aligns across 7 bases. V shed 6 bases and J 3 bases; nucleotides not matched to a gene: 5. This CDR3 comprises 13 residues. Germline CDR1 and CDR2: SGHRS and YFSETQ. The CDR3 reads CASTGDRDYGYTF. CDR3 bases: TGCGCCAGCACGGGAGACAGGGACTATGGCTACACCTTC.

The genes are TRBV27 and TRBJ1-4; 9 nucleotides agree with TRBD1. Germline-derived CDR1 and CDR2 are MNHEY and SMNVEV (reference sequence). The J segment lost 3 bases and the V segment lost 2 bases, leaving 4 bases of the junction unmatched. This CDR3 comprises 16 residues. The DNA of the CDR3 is TGTGCCAGCAGTTTAAGGCGGACAGGGGCTAATGAAAAACTGTTTTTT. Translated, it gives CASSLRRTGANEKLFF.

CDR3 sequence: CASSSRLAGARNEQFF. As DNA, the CDR3 is TGTGCCAGCAGTTCCCGACTAGCGGGGGCGAGAAATGAGCAGTTCTTC. The chain employs TRBV27 and TRBJ2-1, with 12 bases fitting TRBD2. Trimming at V came to 4 bases and at J to 7 bases, leaving 8 bases not matched to a gene. Germline V gene sequence: CDR1 MNHEY, CDR2 SMNVEV (reference sequence). CDR3 size: 16 residues.

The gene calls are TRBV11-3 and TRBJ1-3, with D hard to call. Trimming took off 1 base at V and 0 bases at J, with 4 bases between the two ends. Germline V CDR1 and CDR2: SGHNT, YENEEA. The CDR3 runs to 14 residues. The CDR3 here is CASSLAGSGNTIYF. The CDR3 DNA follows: TGTGCCAGCAGCTTAGCGGGCTCTGGAAACACCATATATTTT.

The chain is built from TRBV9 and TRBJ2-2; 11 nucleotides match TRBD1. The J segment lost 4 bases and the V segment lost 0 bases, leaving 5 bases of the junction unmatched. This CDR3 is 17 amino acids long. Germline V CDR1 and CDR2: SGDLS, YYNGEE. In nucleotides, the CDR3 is TGTGCCAGCAGCGTAGGGACAGGGGGCGGAAGCACCGGGGAGCTGTTTTTT. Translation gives CASSVGTGGGSTGELFF.

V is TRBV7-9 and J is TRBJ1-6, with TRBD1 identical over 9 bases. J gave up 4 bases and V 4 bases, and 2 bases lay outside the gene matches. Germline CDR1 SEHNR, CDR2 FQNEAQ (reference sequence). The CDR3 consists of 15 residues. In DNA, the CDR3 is TGTGCCAGCAGCTATGGACAGGGGTATAATTCACCCCTCCACTTT. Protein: CASSYGQGYNSPLHF.

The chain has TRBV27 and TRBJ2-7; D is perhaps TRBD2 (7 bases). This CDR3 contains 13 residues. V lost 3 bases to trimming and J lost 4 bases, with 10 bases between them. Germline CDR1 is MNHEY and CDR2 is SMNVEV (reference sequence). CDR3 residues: CASSFRGAYEQYF. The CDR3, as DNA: TGTGCCAGCAGTTTCCGGGGGGCTTACGAGCAGTACTTC.

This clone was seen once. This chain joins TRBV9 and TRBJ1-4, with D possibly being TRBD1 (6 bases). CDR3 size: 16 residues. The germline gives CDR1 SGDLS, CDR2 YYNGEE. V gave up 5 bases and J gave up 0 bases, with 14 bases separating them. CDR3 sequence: CASRVPNRATNEKLFF. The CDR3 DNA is TGTGCCAGCAGAGTACCGAACAGGGCAACTAATGAAAAACTGTTTTTT.

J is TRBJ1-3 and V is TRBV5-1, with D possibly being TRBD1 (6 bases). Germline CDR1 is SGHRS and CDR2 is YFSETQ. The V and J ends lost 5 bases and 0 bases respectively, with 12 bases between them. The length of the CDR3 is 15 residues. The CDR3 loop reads CASSSRTDSGNTIYF. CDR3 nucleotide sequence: TGCGCCAGCAGTTCTCGGACAGACTCTGGAAACACCATATATTTT.